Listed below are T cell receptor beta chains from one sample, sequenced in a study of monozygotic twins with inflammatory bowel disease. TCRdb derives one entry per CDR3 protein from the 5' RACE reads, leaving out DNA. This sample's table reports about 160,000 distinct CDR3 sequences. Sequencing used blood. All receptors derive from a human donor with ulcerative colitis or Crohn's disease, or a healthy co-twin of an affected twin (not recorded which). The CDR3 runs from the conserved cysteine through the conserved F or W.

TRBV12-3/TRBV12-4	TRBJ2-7	CASMEGGSSYEQYF
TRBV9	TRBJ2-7	CASSVGGRPSYEQYF
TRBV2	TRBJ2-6	CASRSGGASGANVLTF
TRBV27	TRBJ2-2	CASSRQRAGVANTGELFF
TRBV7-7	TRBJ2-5	CASSLDRGMETQYF
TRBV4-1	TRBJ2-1	CASSQEWMGIYSGRAFYNEQFF
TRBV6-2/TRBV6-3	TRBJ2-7	CASRQGSLRYEQYF
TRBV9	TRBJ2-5	CASSVRTGEETQYF
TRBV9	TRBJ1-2	CASSARLTVPYGYTF
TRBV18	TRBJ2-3	CPSSWIWRSTQYF
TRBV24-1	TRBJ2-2	CATQRDTGELFF
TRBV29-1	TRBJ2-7	CSAGRGDYEQYF
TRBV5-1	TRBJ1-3	CASSRGRQGAGNTIYF
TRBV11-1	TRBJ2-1	CASSPPRRLAGRYNEQFF
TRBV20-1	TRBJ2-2	CSARELFEGGELFF
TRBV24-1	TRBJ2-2	CATSDLPGTANTGELFF
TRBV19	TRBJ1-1	CASSWAENTEAFF
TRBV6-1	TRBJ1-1	CASAVLNRVNTEAFF
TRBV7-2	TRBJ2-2	CASSLVPGRNTGELFF
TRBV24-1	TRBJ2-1	CATSEDTSGRRLYNEQFF
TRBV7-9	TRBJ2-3	CASRHDRGPLTDTQYF
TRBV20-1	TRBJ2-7	CSAREGTRSYEQYF
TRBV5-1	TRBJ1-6	CASSLGGQGESPLHF
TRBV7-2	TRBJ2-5	CASPLGQGGETQYF
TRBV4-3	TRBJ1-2	CASSQESGGIDSRGYTF
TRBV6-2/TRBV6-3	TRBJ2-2	CATDRFSGELFF
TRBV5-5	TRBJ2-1	CASSLSGLAGLGEQFF
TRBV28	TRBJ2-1	CASSLLSGRAREQFF
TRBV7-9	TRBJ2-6	CASSLSWDGANVLTF
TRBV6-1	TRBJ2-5	CASSPDRVQETQYF
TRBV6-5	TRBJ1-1	CASSYWQGNTEAFF
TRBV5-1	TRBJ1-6	CASSLAGGASNSPLHF
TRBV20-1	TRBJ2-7	CSARSNNGTGYLTYEQYF
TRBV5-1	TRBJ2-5	CASSYSQAGGSETQYF
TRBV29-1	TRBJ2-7	CSVGVTGSYEQYF
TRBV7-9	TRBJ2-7	CASSWRGEQYF
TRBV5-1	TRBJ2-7	CASSWLGERYSYEQYF
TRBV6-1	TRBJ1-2	CASSAGGGSYGYTF
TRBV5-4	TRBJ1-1	CASRPPGQATRAFF
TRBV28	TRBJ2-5	CASSLTNPGETQYF
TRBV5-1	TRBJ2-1	CASSLDALNEQFF
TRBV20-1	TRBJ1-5	CSANTVPSEGRNQPQHF
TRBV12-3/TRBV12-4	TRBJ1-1	CASSLGKPTEAFF
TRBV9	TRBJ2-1	CASSVRDWTYNEQFF
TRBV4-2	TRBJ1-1	CASSQVGGPLNTEAFF
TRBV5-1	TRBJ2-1	CASSEGLAGVGYNEQFF
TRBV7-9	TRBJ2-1	CASSPATTGSYNEQFF
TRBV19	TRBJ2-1	CASSMLDEQFF
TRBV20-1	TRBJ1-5	CSAARGSNQPQHF
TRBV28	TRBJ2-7	CASSSPSDRGSYEQYF
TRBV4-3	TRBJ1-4	CASSQEDAEDEKLFF
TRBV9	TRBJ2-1	CASSAQLAGAYNEQFF
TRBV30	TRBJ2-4	CAYSTQNIHYF